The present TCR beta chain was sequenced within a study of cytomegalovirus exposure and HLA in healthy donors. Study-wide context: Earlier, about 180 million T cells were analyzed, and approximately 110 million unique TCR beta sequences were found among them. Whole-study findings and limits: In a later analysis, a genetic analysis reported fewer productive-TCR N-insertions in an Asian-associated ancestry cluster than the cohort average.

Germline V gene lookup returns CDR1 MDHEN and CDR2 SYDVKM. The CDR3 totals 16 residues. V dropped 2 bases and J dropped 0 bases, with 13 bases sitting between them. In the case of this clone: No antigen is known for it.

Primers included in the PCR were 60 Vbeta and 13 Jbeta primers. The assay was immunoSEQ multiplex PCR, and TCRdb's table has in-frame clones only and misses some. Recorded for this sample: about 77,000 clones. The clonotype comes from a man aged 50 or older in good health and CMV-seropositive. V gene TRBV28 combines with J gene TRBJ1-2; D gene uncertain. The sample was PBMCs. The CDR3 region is CASSLGTKTTNYGYTF. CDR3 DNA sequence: TGTGCCAGCAGTTTAGGCACTAAGACTACTAACTATGGCTACACCTTC.